Reported below is one T cell receptor beta chain. This sample was included in a study of blood T cell repertoires in COVID-19. Original data processing: From reference gene primer amplification, estimates of nucleated cell counts were derived. Libraries were prepared by immunoSEQ multiplex PCR; TCRdb keeps only in-frame clonotypes and omits some of them. V and J calls and clone size are as listed in that table; D and trimming were resolved from the DNA. Of over 120,000 clones in the sample, 60% to 85% were seen once. This CDR3 region has 15 residues. CDR1 is LNHDA, CDR2 SQIVND, per germline (reference sequence). V was shortened by 5 bases and J by 5 bases, with 16 bases between the two germline ends.

This sequence joins TRBV19 and TRBJ1-5; D not certain. Material: peripheral blood. This sequence was found in a woman aged 55 to 70 with acute or convalescent COVID-19. The DNA for the CDR3 is TGTGCCAGTAGTCCCCGAGGCAGTTGGGATCAGCCCCAGCATTTT. Translation gives CASSPRGSWDQPQHF.